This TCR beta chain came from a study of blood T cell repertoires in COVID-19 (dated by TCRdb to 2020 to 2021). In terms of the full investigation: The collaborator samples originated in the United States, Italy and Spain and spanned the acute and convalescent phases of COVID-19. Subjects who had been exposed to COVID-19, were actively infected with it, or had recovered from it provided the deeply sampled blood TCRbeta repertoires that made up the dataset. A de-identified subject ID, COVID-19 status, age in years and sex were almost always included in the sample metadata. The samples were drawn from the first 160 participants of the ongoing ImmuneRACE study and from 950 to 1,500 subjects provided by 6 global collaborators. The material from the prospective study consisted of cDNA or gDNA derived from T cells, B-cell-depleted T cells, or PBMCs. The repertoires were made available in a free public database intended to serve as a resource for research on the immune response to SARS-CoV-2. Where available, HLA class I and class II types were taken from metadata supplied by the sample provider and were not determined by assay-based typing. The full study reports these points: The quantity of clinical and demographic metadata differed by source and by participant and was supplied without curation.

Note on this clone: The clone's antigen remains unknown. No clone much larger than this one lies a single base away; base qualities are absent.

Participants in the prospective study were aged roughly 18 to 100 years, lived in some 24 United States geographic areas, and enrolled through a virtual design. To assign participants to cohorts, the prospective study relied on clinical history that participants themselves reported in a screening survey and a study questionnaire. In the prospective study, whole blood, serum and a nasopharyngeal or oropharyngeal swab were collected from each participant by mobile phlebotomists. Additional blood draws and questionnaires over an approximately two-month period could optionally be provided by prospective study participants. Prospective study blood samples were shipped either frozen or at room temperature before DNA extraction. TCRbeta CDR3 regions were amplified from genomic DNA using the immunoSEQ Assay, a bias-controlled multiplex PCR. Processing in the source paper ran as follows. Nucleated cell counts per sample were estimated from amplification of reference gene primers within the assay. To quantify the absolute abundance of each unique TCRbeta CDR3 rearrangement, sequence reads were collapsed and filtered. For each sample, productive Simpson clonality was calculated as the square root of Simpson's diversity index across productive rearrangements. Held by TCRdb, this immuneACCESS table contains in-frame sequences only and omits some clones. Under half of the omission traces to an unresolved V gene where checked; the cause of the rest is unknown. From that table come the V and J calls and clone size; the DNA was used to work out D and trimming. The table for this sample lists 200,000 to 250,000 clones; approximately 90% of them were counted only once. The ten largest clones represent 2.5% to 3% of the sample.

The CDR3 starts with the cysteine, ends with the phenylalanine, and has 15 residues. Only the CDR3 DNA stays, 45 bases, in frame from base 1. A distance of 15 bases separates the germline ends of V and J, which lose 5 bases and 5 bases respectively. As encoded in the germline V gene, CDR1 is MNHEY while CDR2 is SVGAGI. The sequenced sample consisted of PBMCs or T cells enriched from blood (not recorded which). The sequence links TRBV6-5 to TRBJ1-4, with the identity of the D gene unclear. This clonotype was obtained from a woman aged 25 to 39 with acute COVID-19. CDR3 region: CASSQWPGGNEKLFF. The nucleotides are TGTGCCAGCAGTCAATGGCCCGGCGGGAATGAAAAACTGTTTTTT.